The clone carrying this T cell receptor (beta chain) was detected only a few times. The antigen is unknown. The junction had 11 bases not matched to a gene; V was cut back by 3 bases and J by 3 bases. Per the germline V gene, CDR1 is SEHNR and CDR2 is FQNEAQ (reference sequence). The CDR3 is made up of 17 amino acids. The sample is drawn from a study of T cell repertoires in cytomegalovirus infection. Across the whole study: Peptides in the study included HLA-C-restricted and HLA-B-restricted CMV epitopes. Findings and caveats of the study: HLA-C-restricted CMV-specific TCR beta clonotypes prevailed in the ex vivo response.

TCRdb re-called the reads through MiXCR, storing one row per CDR3 protein. The sample contains 450,000 to 600,000 distinct CDR3 sequences, roughly a third of which appear only once. The sample in question was cultured PBMCs, obtained from culture after CMV antigen stimulation. The rearrangement joins TRBV7-9 to TRBJ2-5, with 9 bases fitting TRBD1. The sequence came from a human donor in good health (CMV status not recorded). Some clones in this sample may be carry-over from other donors' samples. CDR3 nucleotide sequence: TGTGCCAGCAGCTTGGGACAGGGCTCATCGGCCAAAGAGACCCAGTACTTC. Translation: CASSLGQGSSAKETQYF.